Each of the 13 T cell receptor beta chains below was sequenced from the same sample in a study of shared clonotypes between healthy human individuals. Only in-frame clones appear in the TCRdb table, and some are missing; sequencing was by immunoSEQ multiplex PCR. This table has a few hundred thousand clones, less than 85% appearing once. Sequencing used memory CD4+ T cells sorted from blood. Specified subset: CD45RA-negative fraction. These TCRs come from a man aged 30 to 39 in good health.

The chain combines TRBV27 with TRBJ2-2, with D unresolved. Per germline, CDR1 MNHEY and CDR2 SMNVEV (reference sequence). This CDR3 has 13 residues. V was shortened by 5 bases and J by 7 bases, with 11 bases between the two germline ends. The chain's CDR3 is CASSHPYGGELFF. The CDR3 bases are TGTGCCAGCAGTCACCCCTACGGCGGGGAGCTGTTTTTT.

This clone appeared a few times. The rearrangement joins TRBV11-2 to TRBJ1-2, with 7 nucleotides matching TRBD1. V lost 5 bases to trimming and J lost 4 bases; unmatched junction nucleotides: 7. Germline loops: CDR1 SGHAT, CDR2 FQNNGV. The CDR3 covers 14 residues. The CDR3 bases are TGTGCCAGCAGCGCCCGGGACAGAAGCTATGGCTACACCTTC. Its protein is CASSARDRSYGYTF.

A single count supports this clone. The chain couples TRBV18 to TRBJ2-1, with 8 bases matching TRBD1. Germline V gene lookup returns CDR1 KGHSH and CDR2 LQKENI. CDR3 length: 16 residues. V shed 6 bases and J 0 bases; nucleotides not matched to a gene: 7. For the CDR3, the DNA is TGTGCCAGCTCCAGGACAGGGCTAAGCTCCTACAATGAGCAGTTCTTC. Amino acids: CASSRTGLSSYNEQFF.

This clone was counted a few times. V usage is TRBV5-1 and J usage is TRBJ2-7; 10 nucleotides match TRBD2. J gave up 9 bases and V 5 bases, and 17 bases lay outside the gene matches. Germline CDR1 SGHRS, CDR2 YFSETQ. This CDR3 spans 16 amino acids. CDR3 sequence reads: CASRREAGGSHTGQYF. CDR3 nucleotides: TGCGCCAGCAGGAGGGAAGCGGGAGGGTCACACACGGGGCAGTACTTC.

CDR3: CASSLVAGAGTEAFF. The CDR3 DNA follows: TGTGCCAGCAGTTTAGTGGCAGGGGCTGGGACTGAAGCTTTCTTT. The genes are TRBV28 and TRBJ1-1, with D possibly matching TRBD1 (6 bases). Germline V gives CDR1 MDHEN, CDR2 SYDVKM. CDR3 length equals 15 residues. V shed 2 bases and J shed 5 bases, with 15 bases lying between them.

About this clone itself: Germline and junction disagree at one end, which may indicate a read error. V is TRBV20-1 and J is TRBJ2-3, with 9 positions matching TRBD1. The length of the CDR3 is 11 residues. Germline V gene data show CDR1 as DFQATT and CDR2 as SNEGSKA (reference sequence). CDR3 coding DNA: TGCAGTGCTAGTTTGGGGACGGGACAGGGTTTT. Translation gives CSASLGTGQGF.

The chain recombines TRBV15 with TRBJ1-1; D is uncertain. Germline-derived CDR1 and CDR2 are LNHNV and YYDKDF (reference sequence). V dropped 1 base and J dropped 0 bases, with 9 bases sitting between them. The CDR3 is 15 residues long. CDR3: CATSRGRPMNTEAFF. The DNA of the CDR3 is TGTGCCACCAGCAGAGGAAGGCCTATGAACACTGAAGCTTTCTTT.

This clone was seen just once. The genes are TRBV19 and TRBJ2-2; 8 nucleotides agree with TRBD1. CDR1 and CDR2 from the germline V gene are LNHDA and SQIVND (reference sequence). This CDR3 has 15 amino acids. V was clipped by 5 bases and J by 0 bases; unmatched bases: 2. CDR3 bases: TGTGCCAGTAGTGAGACAGGGGCGAACACCGGGGAGCTGTTTTTT. It is translated as CASSETGANTGELFF.

The V gene is TRBV28, the J gene TRBJ2-1, with a possible D match to TRBD2 (6 bases). Per the germline V gene, CDR1 is MDHEN and CDR2 is SYDVKM. This CDR3 is 17 amino acids long. V gave up 6 bases and J gave up 0 bases, with 18 bases separating them. Here the CDR3 reads CASSPPLTRASYNEQFF. In nucleotides, the CDR3 is TGTGCCAGCAGCCCTCCGTTGACTAGGGCCTCCTACAATGAGCAGTTCTTC.

The chain has TRBV10-1 and TRBJ2-7; 9 positions agree with TRBD2. The germline V gene has CDR1 WNHNN and CDR2 SYGVQD (reference sequence). This CDR3 contains 18 residues. V shed 0 bases, J shed 7 bases, and the junction held 16 bases outside the gene matches. DNA for the CDR3: TGCGCCAGCAGTGAGTCTTCCCGGGCAGCGGGAGGCCTGGTTGAGCAGTACTTC. Encoded protein: CASSESSRAAGGLVEQYF.

The chain is built from TRBV19 and TRBJ2-7; 8 bases map to TRBD1. The CDR3 length is 14 residues. Germline CDR1 LNHDA, CDR2 SQIVND (reference sequence). V shed 6 bases and J 4 bases; nucleotides not matched to a gene: 8. The CDR3 nucleotides are TGTGCCAGTAGCCTCCGGGACAGGAGTTACGAGCAGTACTTC. Its protein is CASSLRDRSYEQYF. The full variable domain, its missing parts supplied by reference TRBV19 and TRBJ2-7, is DGGITQSPKYLFRKEGQNVTLSCEQNLNHDAMYWYRQDPGQGLRLIYYSQIVNDFQKGDIAEGYSVSREKKESFPLTVTSAQKNPTAFYLCASSLRDRSYEQYFGPGTRLTVT.

This clone has more than one count but fewer than ten. The J gene is TRBJ2-6, the V gene TRBV5-6; D perhaps matches TRBD2 (5 bases). Germline V gives CDR1 SGHDT, CDR2 YYEEEE. This CDR3 region has 19 residues. V was clipped by 1 base and J by 0 bases, with 17 bases between them. CDR3 in amino acids: CASSLLLGSGSSGANVLTF. The CDR3, as DNA: TGTGCCAGCAGCTTGCTGTTGGGGTCGGGGAGCTCTGGGGCCAACGTCCTGACTTTC. Drawing the rest from reference TRBV5-6 and TRBJ2-6, the complete variable domain is DAGVTQSPTHLIKTRGQQVTLRCSPKSGHDTVSWYQQALGQGPQFIFQYYEEEERQRGNFPDRFSGHQFPNYSSELNVNALLLGDSALYLCASSLLLGSGSSGANVLTFGAGSRLTVL.

Here the CDR3 DNA reads TGTGCCAGTAGTAATCAACAGGGGCAGGTTAATCAGCCCCAGCATTTT. This gives the protein CASSNQQGQVNQPQHF. V and J are TRBV19 and TRBJ1-5; 7 bases match TRBD1. The length of the CDR3 is 16 residues. CDR1 is LNHDA and CDR2 is SQIVND in the germline V gene (reference sequence). Germline trimming cut 4 bases from V and 4 bases from J; bases unmatched to any gene: 10.